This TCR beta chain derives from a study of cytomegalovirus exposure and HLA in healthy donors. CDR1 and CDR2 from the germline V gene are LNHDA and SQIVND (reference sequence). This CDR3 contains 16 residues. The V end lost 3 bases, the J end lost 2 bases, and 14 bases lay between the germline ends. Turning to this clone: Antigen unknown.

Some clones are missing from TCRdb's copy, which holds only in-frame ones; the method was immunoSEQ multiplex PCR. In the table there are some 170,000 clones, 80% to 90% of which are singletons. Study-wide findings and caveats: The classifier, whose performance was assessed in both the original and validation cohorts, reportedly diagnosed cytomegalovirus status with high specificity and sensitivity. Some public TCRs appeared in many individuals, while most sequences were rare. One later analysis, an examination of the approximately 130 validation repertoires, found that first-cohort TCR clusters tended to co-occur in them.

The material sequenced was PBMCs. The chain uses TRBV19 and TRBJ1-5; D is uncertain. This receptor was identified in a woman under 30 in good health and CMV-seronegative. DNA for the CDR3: TGTGCCAGTAGTATGGTGATGGGCTATGGCAATCAGCCCCAGCATTTT. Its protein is CASSMVMGYGNQPQHF.